These 22 T cell receptor delta chains originate from one sample sequenced in a study of γδ T cells in repeated Plasmodium falciparum infection. TCRdb ran CATT on the multiplex PCR reads. The repertoire includes 75,000 to 95,000 delta-chain clones, roughly 0.98% of them detected once, and more than 9% sits in the top ten. Bulk repertoires came from Vgamma9/Vdelta2+ or Vdelta2-negative gammadelta T cells flow-sorted from PBMC. The sequencing sample was made of gamma-delta T cells from blood. These receptors all come from a pool of human donors (malaria-infected and uninfected, not separated).

About this clone: Translating this DNA gives a protein that differs at residue 7 from the TCRdb one, which belongs to a much larger clone; a read error is likely, and the protein shown is this translation. The same CDR3 also results from other DNA sequences found in this sample. CDR3 in DNA: TGTGCCTGTGACACCGTCCGAGCGCTCACCGATAAACTCATCTTT. The encoded protein is CACDTVRALTDKLIF. The rearrangement links TRDV2 to TRDJ1; D is unclear. No J gene is reported in TCRdb; it was inferred here by comparing the DNA with germline. Germline values: CDR1 GEAIGNYY, CDR2 EKD. The CDR3 is 15 residues long. V lost 0 bases, J lost 1 base, and 11 bases lay in between.

This clone occurred a few times. The TCRdb record carries a much larger clone's protein, which differs from this DNA's translation at residue 11; a read error is the likely cause, and the protein listed here is the DNA translation. Other DNA sequences from this sample encode an identical CDR3 as well. V and J are TRDV1 and TRDJ3; D gene uncertain. The J gene, not given by TCRdb, was assigned here from a germline match of the nucleotide sequence. In germline, CDR1 is TSWWSYY, CDR2 QGS. The CDR3 runs to 18 residues. The CDR3 region is CALGEPPVGSRDTRQMFF. The CDR3, as DNA: TGTGCTCTTGGGGAACCTCCCGTCGGCTCCAGGGACACCCGACAGATGTTTTTC.

This clone turned up a few times. This likely reflects a read error, since a far larger clone is one base away. At the DNA level, this CDR3 is encoded by other sequences in the same sample as well. The CDR3 is CACDTVGRYTDKLIF. In DNA form, the CDR3 reads TGTGCCTGCGACACCGTGGGACGTTACACCGATAAACTCATCTTT. The rearrangement links TRDV2 to TRDJ1; D is undetermined. No J gene is reported in TCRdb; it was inferred here by comparing the DNA with germline. There are 15 residues in the CDR3. The V gene's germline CDR1 is GEAIGNYY and CDR2 EKD.

Remarks on this clone: TCRdb has a much larger clone's protein, which differs at residue 11 from the translation of this DNA, likely because of a read error; what is shown is the protein translated from the DNA. J is TRDJ1 and V is TRDV1; D perhaps matches TRDD3 (6 bases). TCRdb carries no J gene annotation; the J gene was assigned here by matching the DNA with germline. This CDR3 contains 18 residues. The V gene lost 5 bases and the J gene lost 0 bases, with 22 bases spanning the gap. In germline, CDR1 is TSWWSYY, CDR2 QGS. CDR3 sequence (DNA): TGTGCTCTTGGGAAAATAAGTGGGGGGTGGTGGTACACCGATAAACTCATCTTT. Amino acid sequence: CALGKISGGWWYTDKLIF.

This clone turned up a few times. A far larger clone is off by one base, so a read error is likely. Other DNA sequences in the sample encode the same CDR3. This chain links TRDV2 with TRDJ1, with D tentatively TRDD3 (5 bases). Here the J gene was assigned by germline matching of the DNA, as TCRdb has none. Looked up from germline, CDR1 is GEAIGNYY and CDR2 is EKD. This CDR3 is built from 24 residues. The CDR3 sequence: CACDTLLTPTGGDRFGLYTDKLIF. Here the CDR3 DNA reads TGTGCCTGTGACACCTTGCTAACACCAACTGGAGGTGACAGGTTCGGCTTGTACACCGACAAACTCATCTTT.

This clone was recorded a few times. The amino acid sequence in TCRdb belongs to a much larger clone and departs from this DNA's translation at residue 15, likely a sequencing read error; the sequence shown is translated from the DNA. The chain recombines TRDV1 with TRDJ1, with D possibly TRDD2 on 6 matching bases. The J gene is not listed in TCRdb, so it was assigned here from a DNA match to germline. V was pared by 2 bases and J by 6 bases, with 28 bases between. CDR1 TSWWSYY and CDR2 QGS come from the germline V gene. The CDR3 is 19 amino acids. CDR3 loop: CALGEISYVGIKWTNKLIF. CDR3 in DNA: TGTGCTCTTGGGGAAATATCCTACGTAGGGATTAAGTGGACCAATAAACTCATCTTT.

This clone was seen repeatedly, ten times or more. The J gene is TRDJ3, the V gene TRDV2; no clear D. The V gene's germline CDR1 is GEAIGNYY and CDR2 EKD. CDR3 size: 17 residues. V was trimmed by 1 base and J by 2 bases, leaving 11 bases between them. The CDR3 DNA follows: TGTGCCTGTGACACAGCTGTCCATACCTGGGACACCCGACAGATGTTTTTC. Its translation is CACDTAVHTWDTRQMFF.

A few counts support this clone. The TCRdb protein, from a much larger clone, departs from this DNA's translation at residue 16, likely by read error; the protein shown derives from the DNA. The rearrangement uses TRDV2 and TRDJ1; TRDD3 agrees at 12 bases. No J segment appears in TCRdb, so it was assigned here by matching the sequence to germline. Germline V gives CDR1 GEAIGNYY, CDR2 EKD. CDR3 length equals 19 residues. The ends lost 7 bases at V and 10 bases at J; junction bases unmatched: 27. CDR3 sequence reads: CACITYWGIPSPYTGRLIF. Here the CDR3 DNA reads TGTGCCTGCATTACGTACTGGGGGATACCCTCCCCGTACACCGGTAGACTCATCTTT.

This clone was detected many times. It is likely a read error: a sequence one base away is far more abundant. The chain joins TRAV38-2/DV8 to TRDJ1; D remains ambiguous. CDR1 is TSESDYY, CDR2 QEAYKQQN, per germline. The CDR3 is 16 residues long. The CDR3 nucleotides are TGTGCTTATAGGGGGTTCCCTCGAACCGGGACCGATAAACTCACCTTT. This sequence encodes CAYRGFPRTGTDKLTF.

Worth noting for this clone: A far larger clone is off by one base, so a read error is likely. The sample holds other DNA sequences that translate to the same CDR3. This sequence joins TRAV29/DV5 and TRDJ1; D gene ambiguous. CDR1 and CDR2 (germline): NSMFDY, ISSIKDK. This CDR3 has 16 amino acids. Trimming removed 0 bases from V and 3 bases from J, with 18 bases in between. CDR3 nucleotide sequence: TGTGCAGCAAGCGCTCCCCTTAGCAGATGGCCCGATAAACTCATCTTT. Translating it yields CAASAPLSRWPDKLIF.

A remark on this clone: This DNA's translation differs at residue 3 from TCRdb's protein, which comes from a much larger clone; a read error is likely, and the protein shown is translated from the DNA. The chain recombines TRDV2 with TRDJ1; TRDD3 agrees at 10 bases. The ends lost 9 bases at V and 2 bases at J; junction bases unmatched: 14. This CDR3 comprises 16 residues. Germline V CDR1 and CDR2: GEAIGNYY, EKD. The CDR3 region is CASVNLGDMATDKLIF. The CDR3 DNA follows: TGTGCCAGTGTCAACCTGGGGGATATGGCGACCGATAAACTCATCTTT.

This clone was counted many times. Other DNA sequences in this sample translate to the same CDR3. This sequence joins TRDV1 and TRDJ1, with TRDD3 identical over 10 bases. CDR3 size: 20 residues. Germline CDR1 is TSWWSYY and CDR2 is QGS. V gave up 4 bases and J gave up 1 base; unmatched junction bases: 18. The CDR3 sequence is CALGATSSYWGISATDKLIF. DNA for the CDR3: TGTGCTCTTGGGGCCACTTCCTCTTACTGGGGGATTTCTGCCACCGATAAACTCATCTTT.

This clone was counted a few times. A far larger clone differs by one base, so this is likely a read error. The sample contains more than one DNA sequence encoding this CDR3. The chain couples TRDV1 to TRDJ1; TRDD3 might be the D (6 bases). TCRdb gives no J gene; it was assigned here by matching the DNA to germline. CDR1 is TSWWSYY, CDR2 QGS, per germline. This CDR3 has 24 amino acids. V lost 0 bases to trimming and J lost 8 bases, with 43 bases between them. CDR3 sequence: CALGELRGINLLPPIGGGGTKLIF. The CDR3 nucleotides read TGTGCTCTTGGGGAACTTCGTGGGATCAACTTACTCCCCCCAATCGGTGGTGGGGGCACAAAACTCATCTTT.

This clone was detected a few times. A much larger clone differs from this one at a single base, so this may be a read error. The V gene is TRDV1; the J gene was not called; the D call TRDD3 from the table was never checked on the DNA. The CDR3 runs 21 residues. Germline assignment: CDR1 TSWWSYY and CDR2 QGS. In nucleotides, the CDR3 is TGTGCTCTTGGGGAATCGCCTTCCGTCGTCAATTCCTCCGAGTACACCGATAAACCCATCTTT. It specifies CALGESPSVVNSSEYTDKPIF.

This clone came up many times. TCRdb pairs this DNA with a much larger clone's protein that differs at residue 17, likely a read error; the protein shown was translated from the DNA. The chain combines TRDV1 with TRDJ1, with D maybe TRDD2 (5 bases). The CDR3 is 22 amino acids. V was clipped by 5 bases and J by 3 bases, with 37 bases between them. Germline CDR1 and CDR2: TSWWSYY and QGS. DNA for the CDR3: TGTGCTCTTGGGAAATCCCCTTCGGTGGGACCGAATAAGACTAAGTACGCCGATAAACTCATCTTT. This sequence encodes CALGKSPSVGPNKTKYADKLIF.

This clone occurred a few times. At residue 8, TCRdb's protein disagrees with the DNA translation; the protein shown here derives from the DNA. The V gene is TRDV1, the J gene TRDJ1, with D possibly being TRDD3 (7 bases). No J gene was available from TCRdb, and it was assigned here by a germline match of the DNA. Germline CDR1 is TSWWSYY and CDR2 is QGS. The CDR3 spans 27 residues. Trimming pared 5 bases from V and 0 bases from J, leaving 49 bases between. This CDR3 reads CALGNGLGKWVFSYSIVELGYTDKLIF. The CDR3 nucleotides are TGTGCTCTTGGGAATGGTTTAGGTAAGTGGGTTTTTTCCTATTCGATCGTTGAACTGGGGTACACCGATAAACTCATCTTT.

With regard to this clone: TCRdb's entry gives the protein of a much larger clone, which mismatches this DNA's translation at residue 19, likely from a read error; the protein reported here is translated from the DNA. The chain combines TRDV3 with TRDJ2, with D maybe TRDD3 (5 bases). The CDR3 totals 22 residues. CDR1 TVYSNPD and CDR2 GDNSRS come from the germline V gene (reference sequence). CDR3 protein: CAFRTRSVGRLGYDRLTALLFF. The DNA for the CDR3 is TGTGCCTTTCGAACCCGGTCAGTAGGGAGATTGGGGTACGATCGATTGACAGCACTACTCTTCTTT. The variable domain in full, completed from reference TRDV3 and TRDJ2, reads CDKVTQSSPDQTVASGSEVVLLCTYDTVYSNPDLFWYRIRPDYSFQFVFYGDNSRSEGADFTQGRFSVKHILTQKAFHLVISPVRTEDSATYYCAFRTRSVGRLGYDRLTALLFFGKGTQLIVEP.

This clone was counted only a few times. This likely came from a read error, as a far larger clone is one base away. Within the sample, other DNA sequences also encode this same CDR3. This chain connects TRDV1 to TRDJ1; 10 bases are shared with TRDD3. The J gene was missing in TCRdb and was found by matching the end of the DNA to germline. This CDR3 is 19 amino acids long. Per germline, CDR1 TSWWSYY and CDR2 QGS. V gave up 6 bases and J gave up 0 bases; unmatched junction bases: 16. The CDR3 DNA reads TGTGCTCTTGGATCCCCAGGGGGATACGGTCCTCCGTACACCGATAAACTCATCTTT. Protein sequence: CALGSPGGYGPPYTDKLIF.

Concerning this clone: A single base is all that separates this from a far larger clone, so a read error is likely. At the DNA level, this CDR3 is encoded by other sequences in the same sample as well. CDR3 loop: CACDTTVPTSANTDKLIF. The CDR3 DNA follows: TGTGCCTGTGACACCACGGTCCCCACTTCGGCTAACACCGATAAACTCATCTTT. The V and J genes are TRDV2 and TRDJ1; D remains ambiguous. No J segment appears in TCRdb, so it was assigned here by matching the sequence to germline. Germline V gives CDR1 GEAIGNYY, CDR2 EKD. The V and J ends lost 0 bases and 0 bases respectively, with 19 bases between them. The CDR3 is 18 residues long.

This clone was recorded at least ten times. The V call is TRDV1, the J call TRDJ1; 8 bases agree with TRDD2. The germline V gene encodes CDR1 TSWWSYY and CDR2 QGS. V was clipped by 4 bases and J by 4 bases; unmatched bases: 20. This CDR3 has 19 residues. The DNA for the CDR3 is TGTGCTCTTGGGGGAATTCTTCCTACCAGGGGGGTGTACAGCGATAAACTCATCTTT. This codes for CALGGILPTRGVYSDKLIF.

In this sample, this clone turned up many times. V usage is TRDV2 and J usage is TRDJ1; 12 bases agree with TRDD3. This CDR3 is 18 amino acids long. The germline V gene has CDR1 GEAIGNYY and CDR2 EKD. V lost 2 bases and J lost 0; bases outside the gene matches: 9. CDR3 coding DNA: TGTGCCTGTGACAACCTGGGGGATACGCCCCCCCACACCGATAAACTCATCTTT. It codes for CACDNLGDTPPHTDKLIF.

This clone was counted ten times or more. Since a much larger clone is just one base distant, this may be a read error. This specimen includes other DNA sequences encoding the same CDR3. The CDR3 sequence is CACDTIRRGYEGDKLIF. As DNA, the CDR3 is TGTGCCTGCGACACTATACGGCGGGGATACGAAGGCGATAAACTCATCTTT. The genes are TRDV2 and TRDJ1, with 9 bases identical to TRDD3. The CDR3 spans 17 residues. Germline CDR1 GEAIGNYY, CDR2 EKD.